The present entry profiles one T cell receptor beta chain with its context. Adults between roughly 18 and 95 years of age took part from fewer than 30 US areas. The data derive from a study of blood T cell repertoires in COVID-19. The table came from immunoSEQ multiplex PCR; TCRdb's copy has only in-frame clones and leaves some out. The sample holds some 460,000 clones, 87% seen once. Germline-derived CDR1 and CDR2 are SGHNT and YENEEA. Trimming removed 5 bases from V and 8 bases from J; junction bases left unmatched: 14. The CDR3 extends over 16 amino acids. This clonotype was obtained from a woman aged 18-29 years who had recovered from COVID-19. The sample consisted of PBMCs or T cells enriched from blood (not recorded which). The chain employs TRBV11-3 and TRBJ1-4, with 7 nucleotides matching TRBD1. The CDR3, as DNA: TGTGCCAGCAGCCCCTCGCCGGACAGGAGAGGGGAAAAACTGTTTTTT. Protein sequence: CASSPSPDRRGEKLFF.